The clone carrying this T cell receptor (beta chain) was counted once. In the original processing: Amplification of reference gene primers was used by the study to estimate nucleated cell counts. The protocol was immunoSEQ multiplex PCR, while the TCRdb copy is restricted to in-frame clones and leaves out a portion. Clonal size and the V and J genes are those of that table, whereas D and trimming came from the DNA. The sample shows some 350,000 clones, about 90% of them seen only once. The data originate from a study of blood T cell repertoires in COVID-19. At the level of the study: Collection of acute and convalescent COVID-19 samples took place in the United States, Italy and Spain. Nucleic acid was either cDNA or gDNA, and it came from T cells, B-cell-depleted T cells, or PBMCs.

The CDR3 totals 14 residues. The specimen was peripheral blood. This receptor was identified in a woman aged 18-29 years who had recovered from COVID-19. The chain combines TRBV21-1 with TRBJ2-5; TRBD1, the table's D call, was not compared with the DNA. TRBV21-1 is listed as a pseudogene. The CDR3 is CASSTRTGLETQYF. The CDR3 DNA reads TGTGCCAGCAGCACTCGGACAGGGTTGGAGACCCAGTACTTC.